The sequence of this T cell receptor beta chain was determined in a study of vaccination and CD4 T cells after COVID-19. V was clipped by 2 bases and J by 0 bases, with 5 bases between them. The CDR3 sequence is 14 residues long. The germline V gene encodes CDR1 KGHDR and CDR2 SFDVKD. Indicated treatment: roughly 10-day PBMC culture with coronavirus spike peptide pools or control peptides (ViraFEST assay). With the Oncomine TCR Beta short-read assay, DNA from cultured CD4+ T cells was sequenced. A single record per CDR3 protein comes from TCRdb applying MiXCR to the PCR reads. The table lists 9,500 or so distinct CDR3 sequences, roughly 70% of them singletons, with around 37% in the top ten. A word on this clonotype: Its specificity is not known.

The clonotype comes from a human donor who had recovered from COVID-19. Sequencing was carried out using CD4+ T cells from blood, cultured in vitro. The chain joins TRBV24-1 to TRBJ2-3; D may correspond to TRBD1 or TRBD2 (5 bases each). CDR3: CATSDWDSTDTQYF. CDR3 bases: TGTGCCACCAGTGATTGGGACAGCACAGATACGCAGTATTTT.